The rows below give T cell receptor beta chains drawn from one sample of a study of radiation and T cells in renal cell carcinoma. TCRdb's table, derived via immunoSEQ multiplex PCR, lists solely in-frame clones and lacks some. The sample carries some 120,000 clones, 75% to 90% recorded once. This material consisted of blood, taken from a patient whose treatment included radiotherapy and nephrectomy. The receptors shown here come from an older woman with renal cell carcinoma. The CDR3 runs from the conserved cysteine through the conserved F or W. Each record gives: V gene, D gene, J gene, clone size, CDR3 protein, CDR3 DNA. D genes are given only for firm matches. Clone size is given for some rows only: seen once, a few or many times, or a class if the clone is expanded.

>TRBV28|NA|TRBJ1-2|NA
CASSLSDNYGYTF
TGTGCCAGCAGTTTAAGCGATAACTATGGCTACACCTTC
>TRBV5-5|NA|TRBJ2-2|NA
CASSSLGASNTGKLFF
TGTGCCAGCAGCTCCCTCGGTGCATCGAACACCGGGAAGCTGTTTTTT
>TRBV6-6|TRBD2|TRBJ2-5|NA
CASSLTVGGQETQYF
TGTGCCAGCAGCCTAACCGTCGGGGGGCAAGAGACCCAGTACTTC
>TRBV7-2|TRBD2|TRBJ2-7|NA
CASSRRGLAGGSYEQYF
TGTGCCAGCAGCCGGAGGGGACTAGCGGGGGGCTCCTACGAGCAGTACTTC
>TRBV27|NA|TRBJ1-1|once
CASSSWGRGTEAFF
TGTGCCAGCAGTTCATGGGGGCGCGGGACTGAAGCTTTCTTT
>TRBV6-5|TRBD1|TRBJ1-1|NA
CASSYSGTGSTEAFF
TGTGCCAGCAGTTACTCGGGGACAGGGTCTACTGAAGCTTTCTTT
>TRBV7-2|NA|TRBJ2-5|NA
CASSLMGGEETQYF
TGTGCCAGCAGCTTAATGGGGGGCGAGGAGACCCAGTACTTC
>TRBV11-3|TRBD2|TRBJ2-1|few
CASSLASAGGEFF
TGTGCCAGCAGCTTAGCCTCGGCGGGGGGCGAGTTCTTC
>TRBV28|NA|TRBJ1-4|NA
CASRGPVEKLFF
TGTGCCAGCAGGGGGCCGGTTGAAAAACTGTTTTTT
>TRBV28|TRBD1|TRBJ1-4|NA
CASSPQGARREKLFF
TGTGCCAGCAGTCCCCAGGGGGCGCGTCGAGAAAAACTGTTTTTT
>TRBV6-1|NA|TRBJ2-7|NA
CATVKQGLSEQYF
TGTGCCACCGTTAAACAAGGACTCAGCGAGCAGTACTTC